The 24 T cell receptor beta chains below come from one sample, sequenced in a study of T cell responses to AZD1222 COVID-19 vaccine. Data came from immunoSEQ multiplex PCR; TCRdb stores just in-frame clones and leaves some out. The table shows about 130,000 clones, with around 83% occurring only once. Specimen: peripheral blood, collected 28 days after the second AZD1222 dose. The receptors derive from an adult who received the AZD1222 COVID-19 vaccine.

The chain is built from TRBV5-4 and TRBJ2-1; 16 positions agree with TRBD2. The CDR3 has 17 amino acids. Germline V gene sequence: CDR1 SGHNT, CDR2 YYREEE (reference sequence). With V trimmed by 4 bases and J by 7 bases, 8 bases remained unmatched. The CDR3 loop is CASSTGTSGGARNEQFF. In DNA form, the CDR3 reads TGTGCCAGCAGCACAGGGACTAGCGGGGGGGCCAGGAATGAGCAGTTCTTC.

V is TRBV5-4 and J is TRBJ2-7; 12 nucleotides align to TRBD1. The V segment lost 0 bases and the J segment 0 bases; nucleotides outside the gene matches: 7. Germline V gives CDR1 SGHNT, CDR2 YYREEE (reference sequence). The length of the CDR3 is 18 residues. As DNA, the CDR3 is TGTGCCAGCAGCTTGGGCGGGACAGGGGGCTACCTCTCCTACGAGCAGTACTTC. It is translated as CASSLGGTGGYLSYEQYF.

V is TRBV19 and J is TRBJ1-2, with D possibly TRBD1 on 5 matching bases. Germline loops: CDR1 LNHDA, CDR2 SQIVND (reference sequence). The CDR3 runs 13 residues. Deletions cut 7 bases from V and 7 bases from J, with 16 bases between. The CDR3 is CASTPAQGGGYTF. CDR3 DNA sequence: TGTGCCAGTACCCCCGCGCAGGGTGGTGGCTACACCTTC.

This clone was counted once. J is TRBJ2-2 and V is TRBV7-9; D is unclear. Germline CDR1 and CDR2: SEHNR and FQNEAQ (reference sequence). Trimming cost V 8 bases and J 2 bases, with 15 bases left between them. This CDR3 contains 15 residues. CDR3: CASLSPNLNTGELFF. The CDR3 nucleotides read TGTGCCAGCCTATCACCCAACCTTAACACCGGGGAGCTGTTTTTT.

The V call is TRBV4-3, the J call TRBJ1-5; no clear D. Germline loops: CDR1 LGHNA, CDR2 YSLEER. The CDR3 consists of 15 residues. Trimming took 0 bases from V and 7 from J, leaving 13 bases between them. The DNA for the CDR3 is TGCGCCAGCAGCCAAGATCACGGGGAAGGACAGCCCCAGCATTTT. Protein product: CASSQDHGEGQPQHF.

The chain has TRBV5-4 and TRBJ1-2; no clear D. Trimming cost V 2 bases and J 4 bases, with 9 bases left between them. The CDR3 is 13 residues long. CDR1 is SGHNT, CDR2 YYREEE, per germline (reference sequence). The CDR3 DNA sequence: TGTGCCAGCAGCTTACAGACAACCTATGGCTACACCTTC. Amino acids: CASSLQTTYGYTF.

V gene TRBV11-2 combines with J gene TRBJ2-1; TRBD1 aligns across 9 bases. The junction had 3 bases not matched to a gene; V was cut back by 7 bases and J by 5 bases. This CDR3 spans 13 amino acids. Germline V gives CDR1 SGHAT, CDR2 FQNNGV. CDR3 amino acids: CASTRDRDNEQFF. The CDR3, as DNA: TGTGCCAGCACTCGGGACAGGGACAATGAGCAGTTCTTC.

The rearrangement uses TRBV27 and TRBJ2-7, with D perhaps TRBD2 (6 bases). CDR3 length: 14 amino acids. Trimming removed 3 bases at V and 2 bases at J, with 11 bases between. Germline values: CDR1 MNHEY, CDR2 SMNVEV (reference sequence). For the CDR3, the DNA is TGTGCCAGCAGTTTTCGGCGGGGAGCCTACGAGCAGTACTTC. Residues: CASSFRRGAYEQYF.

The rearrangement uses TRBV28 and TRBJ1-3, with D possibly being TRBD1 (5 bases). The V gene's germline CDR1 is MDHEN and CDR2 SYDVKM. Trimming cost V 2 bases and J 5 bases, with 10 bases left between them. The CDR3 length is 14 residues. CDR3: CASSLGAVRNTIYF. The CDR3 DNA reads TGTGCCAGCAGTTTAGGGGCCGTGAGAAACACCATATATTTT.

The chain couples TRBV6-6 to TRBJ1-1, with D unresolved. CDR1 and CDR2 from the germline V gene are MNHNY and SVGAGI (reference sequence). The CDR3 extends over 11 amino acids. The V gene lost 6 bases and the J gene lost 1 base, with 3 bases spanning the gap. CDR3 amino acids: CASRTNTEAFF. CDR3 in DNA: TGTGCCAGCAGAACGAACACTGAAGCTTTCTTT.

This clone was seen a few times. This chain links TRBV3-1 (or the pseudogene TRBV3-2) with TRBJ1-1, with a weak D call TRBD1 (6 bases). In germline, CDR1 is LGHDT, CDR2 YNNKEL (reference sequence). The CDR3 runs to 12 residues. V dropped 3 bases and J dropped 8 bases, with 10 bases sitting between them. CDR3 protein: CASSQGAAEAFF. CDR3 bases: TGTGCCAGCAGCCAGGGGGCGGCCGAAGCTTTCTTT.

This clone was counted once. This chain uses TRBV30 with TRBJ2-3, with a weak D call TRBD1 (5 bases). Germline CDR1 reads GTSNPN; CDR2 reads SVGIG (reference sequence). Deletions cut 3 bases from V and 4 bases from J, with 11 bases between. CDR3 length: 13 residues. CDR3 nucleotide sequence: TGTGCCTGGAGAGTCAGGGCCCCAGATACGCAGTATTTT. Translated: CAWRVRAPDTQYF. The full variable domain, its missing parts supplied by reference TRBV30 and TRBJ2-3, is SQTIHQWPATLVQPVGSPLSLECTVEGTSNPNLYWYRQAAGRGLQLLFYSVGIGQISSEVPQNLSASRPQDRQFILSSKKLLLSDSGFYLCAWRVRAPDTQYFGPGTRLTVL.

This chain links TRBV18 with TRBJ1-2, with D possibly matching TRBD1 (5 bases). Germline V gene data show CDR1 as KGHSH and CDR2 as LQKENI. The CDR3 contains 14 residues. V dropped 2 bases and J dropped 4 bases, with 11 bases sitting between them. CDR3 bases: TGTGCCAGCTCACCAGTCAGGGAGGTCTATGGCTACACCTTC. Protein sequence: CASSPVREVYGYTF.

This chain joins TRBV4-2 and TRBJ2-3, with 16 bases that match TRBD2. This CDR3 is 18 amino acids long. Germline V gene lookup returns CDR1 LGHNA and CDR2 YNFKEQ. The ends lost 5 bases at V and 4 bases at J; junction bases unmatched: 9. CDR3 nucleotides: TGTGCCAGCAGCAAGGATCCGGGACTAGCGGGGGGGCCAGATACGCAGTATTTT. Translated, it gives CASSKDPGLAGGPDTQYF.

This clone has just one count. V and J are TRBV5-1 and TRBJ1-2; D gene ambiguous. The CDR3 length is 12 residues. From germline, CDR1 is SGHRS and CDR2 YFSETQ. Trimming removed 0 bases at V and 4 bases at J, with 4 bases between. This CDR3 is CASSLGVYGYTF. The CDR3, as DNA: TGCGCCAGCAGCTTGGGGGTCTATGGCTACACCTTC. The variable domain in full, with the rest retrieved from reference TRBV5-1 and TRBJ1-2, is KAGVTQTPRYLIKTRGQQVTLSCSPISGHRSVSWYQQTPGQGLQFLFEYFSETQRNKGNFPGRFSGRQFSNSRSEMNVSTLELGDSALYLCASSLGVYGYTFGSGTRLTVV.

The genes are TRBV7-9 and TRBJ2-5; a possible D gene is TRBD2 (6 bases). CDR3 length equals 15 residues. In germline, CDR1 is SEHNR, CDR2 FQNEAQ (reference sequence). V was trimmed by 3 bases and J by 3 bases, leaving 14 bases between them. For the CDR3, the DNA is TGTGCCAGCAGCTTGTTCCGGGGGTTTGAAGAGACCCAGTACTTC. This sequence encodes CASSLFRGFEETQYF.

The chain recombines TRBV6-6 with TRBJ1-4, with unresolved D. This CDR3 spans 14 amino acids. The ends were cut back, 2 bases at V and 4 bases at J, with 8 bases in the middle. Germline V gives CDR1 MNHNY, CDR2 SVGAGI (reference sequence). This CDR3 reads CASSYGRNNEKLFF. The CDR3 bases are TGTGCCAGCAGTTACGGGCGGAATAATGAAAAACTGTTTTTT.

This chain's CDR3 is CASSVAPTGVNSPLHF. CDR3 bases: TGTGCCAGCAGCGTAGCCCCTACAGGGGTGAATTCACCCCTCCACTTT. V and J are TRBV9 and TRBJ1-6; 7 bases agree with TRBD1. The V gene end was trimmed by 0 bases and the J gene end by 7 bases; junction bases not matched to a gene: 7. There are 16 residues in the CDR3. Germline V gives CDR1 SGDLS, CDR2 YYNGEE.

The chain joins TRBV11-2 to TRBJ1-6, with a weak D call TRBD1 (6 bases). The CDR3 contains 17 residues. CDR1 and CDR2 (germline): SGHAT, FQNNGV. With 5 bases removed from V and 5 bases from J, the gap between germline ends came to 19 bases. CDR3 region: CASSQLGGAGNNSPLHF. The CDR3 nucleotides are TGTGCCAGCAGCCAGTTGGGGGGGGCAGGAAATAATTCACCCCTCCACTTT.

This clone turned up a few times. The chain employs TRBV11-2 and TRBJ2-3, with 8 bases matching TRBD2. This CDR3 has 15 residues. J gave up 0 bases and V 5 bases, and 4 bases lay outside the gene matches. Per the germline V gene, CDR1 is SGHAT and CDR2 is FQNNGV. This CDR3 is CASSPAGVSTDTQYF. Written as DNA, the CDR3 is TGTGCCAGCAGCCCAGCGGGAGTTAGCACAGATACGCAGTATTTT.

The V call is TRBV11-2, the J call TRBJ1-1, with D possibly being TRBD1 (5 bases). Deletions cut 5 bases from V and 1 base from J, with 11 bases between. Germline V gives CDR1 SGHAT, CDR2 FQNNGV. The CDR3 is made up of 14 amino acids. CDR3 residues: CASSKQVQNTEAFF. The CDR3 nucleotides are TGTGCCAGCAGCAAACAGGTGCAGAACACTGAAGCTTTCTTT.

In nucleotides, the CDR3 is TGTGCCAGCGGAGGCCCGAGGTCCTATAATTCACCCCTCCACTTT. Its translation: CASGGPRSYNSPLHF. The chain links TRBV27 to TRBJ1-6; no firm D call. Trimming took off 8 bases at V and 1 base at J, with 12 bases between the two ends. Germline loops: CDR1 MNHEY, CDR2 SMNVEV (reference sequence). This CDR3 region has 15 residues.

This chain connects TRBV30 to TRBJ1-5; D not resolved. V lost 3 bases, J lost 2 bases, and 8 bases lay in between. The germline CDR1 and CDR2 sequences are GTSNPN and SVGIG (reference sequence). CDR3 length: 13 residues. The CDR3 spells CAWSDRGNQPQHF. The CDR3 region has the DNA TGTGCCTGGAGCGACCGGGGCAATCAGCCCCAGCATTTT. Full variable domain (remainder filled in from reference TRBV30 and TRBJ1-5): SQTIHQWPATLVQPVGSPLSLECTVEGTSNPNLYWYRQAAGRGLQLLFYSVGIGQISSEVPQNLSASRPQDRQFILSSKKLLLSDSGFYLCAWSDRGNQPQHFGDGTRLSIL.

The CDR3 sequence is CASSRGEGPGNTIYF. Written as DNA, the CDR3 is TGTGCCAGCAGCCGAGGGGAGGGCCCTGGAAACACCATATATTTT. The V gene is TRBV5-5, the J gene TRBJ1-3, with a tentative D call TRBD1 (5 bases). The length of the CDR3 is 15 residues. Germline V gene sequence: CDR1 SGHKS, CDR2 YYEKEE (reference sequence). Trimming stripped 4 bases from V and 2 bases from J, with 13 bases between.